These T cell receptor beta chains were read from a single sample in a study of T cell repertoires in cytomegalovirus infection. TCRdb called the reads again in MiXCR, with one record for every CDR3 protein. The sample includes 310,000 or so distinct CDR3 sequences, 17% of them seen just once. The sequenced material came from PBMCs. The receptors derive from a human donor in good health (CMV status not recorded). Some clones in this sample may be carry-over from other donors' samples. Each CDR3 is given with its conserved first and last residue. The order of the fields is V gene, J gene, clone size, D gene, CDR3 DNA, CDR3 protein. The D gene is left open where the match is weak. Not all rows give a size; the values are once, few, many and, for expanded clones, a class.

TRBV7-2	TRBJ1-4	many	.	TGTGCCAGCAGCCCTAATCTGAGGGGAGGTGAAAAACTGTTTTTT	CASSPNLRGGEKLFF
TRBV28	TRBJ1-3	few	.	TGTGCCAGCTTTCGTCTTTCGGCAGGGGAAAACACCATATATTTT	CASFRLSAGENTIYF
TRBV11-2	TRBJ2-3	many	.	TGTGCCAGCAGCACCTTCAGGGGGGTGCAGGCAGATACGCAGTATTTT	CASSTFRGVQADTQYF
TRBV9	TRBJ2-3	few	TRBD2	TGTGCCAGCAGCGTAGCCGGGACTAGCGGGGTTGGGTTGGATACGCAGTATTTT	CASSVAGTSGVGLDTQYF
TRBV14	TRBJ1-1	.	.	TGTGCCAGCAGCCAAGATCGACGGCCGGCTTTCTTT	CASSQDRRPAFF
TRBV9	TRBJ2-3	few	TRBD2	TGTGCCAGCAGCTACGGGACTAGCGGGGGGACCCGCACAGATACGCAGTATTTT	CASSYGTSGGTRTDTQYF
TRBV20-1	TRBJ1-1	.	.	TGCAGTGCTCCAAAGGGGAACACTGAAGCTTTCTTT	CSAPKGNTEAFF
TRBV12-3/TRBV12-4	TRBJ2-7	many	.	TGTGCCAGCAGTTTGGGTCAGTCTTCCTCCTACGAGCAGTACTTC	CASSLGQSSSYEQYF
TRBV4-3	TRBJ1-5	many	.	TGCGCCAGCAGCCAATGGACCGGTCAGCCCCAGCATTTT	CASSQWTGQPQHF
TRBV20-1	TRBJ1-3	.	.	TGCAGTGCTAGACGGACTGGAAACACCATATATTTT	CSARRTGNTIYF
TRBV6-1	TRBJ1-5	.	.	TGTGCCAGCAACACCCGGGGACCCACCCAGCCCCAGCATTTT	CASNTRGPTQPQHF
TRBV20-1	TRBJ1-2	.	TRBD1	TGCAGTGCTAGAGAACCCGGACAGGGAGGATGGAACTATGGCTACACCTTC	CSAREPGQGGWNYGYTF
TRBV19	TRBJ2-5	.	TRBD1	TGTGCCAGTAGTCCGTTAGGGACAGGGAAGGGGGAGACCCAGTACTTC	CASSPLGTGKGETQYF
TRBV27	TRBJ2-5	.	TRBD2	TGTGCCAGCAACGAAGGGACTAGGGGGCAAGAGACCCAGTACTTC	CASNEGTRGQETQYF
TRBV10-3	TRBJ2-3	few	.	TGTGCCATCAAGGCAGGGACCACAGATACGCAGTATTTT	CAIKAGTTDTQYF
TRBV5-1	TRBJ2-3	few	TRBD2	TGCGCCAGCAGCTTAGCGGGATGGGCAGATACGCAGTATTTT	CASSLAGWADTQYF
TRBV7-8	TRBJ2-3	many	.	TGTGCCAGCTCGGCCGTGGAGCGCAGCACAGATACGCAGTATTTT	CASSAVERSTDTQYF
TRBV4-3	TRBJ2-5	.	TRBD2	TGCGCCAGCAGCCAAGGGTCCAGCGGGGGGGCCTGGGTGGAGACCCAGTACTTC	CASSQGSSGGAWVETQYF
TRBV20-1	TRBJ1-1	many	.	TGCAGTGCTCGCAGACGGGGCCTAAGGAACACTGAAGCTTTCTTT	CSARRRGLRNTEAFF
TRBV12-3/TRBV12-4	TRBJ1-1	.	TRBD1	TGTGCCAGCAGCCGTACAGGGGATGAAGCTTTCTTT	CASSRTGDEAFF
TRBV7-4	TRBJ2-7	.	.	TGTGCCAGCAGCTTAGGAAGGTTCTTGTCCTACGAGCAGTACTTC	CASSLGRFLSYEQYF
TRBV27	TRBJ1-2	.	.	TGTGCCAGCAGTTCAGCAGGGTGGGGTGTTTATGGCTACACCTTC	CASSSAGWGVYGYTF
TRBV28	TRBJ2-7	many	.	.	CASSSSGSGVYEQYF
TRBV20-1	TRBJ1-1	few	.	TGCAGTGCAGAGGGTCGCATGAACACTGAAGCTTTCTTT	CSAEGRMNTEAFF
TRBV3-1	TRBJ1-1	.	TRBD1	TGTGCCAGCAGCCCGACAGGGGTTAACGCTGAAGCTTTCTTT	CASSPTGVNAEAFF
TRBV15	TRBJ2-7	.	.	TGTGCCACCAGCAGACAAACCGGGACGCCCGCCTACGAGCAGTACTTC	CATSRQTGTPAYEQYF
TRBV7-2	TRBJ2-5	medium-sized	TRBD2	TGTGCCAGCAGCTCCTCTAGCGGGGGGGCCGTAGAGACCCAGTACTTC	CASSSSSGGAVETQYF
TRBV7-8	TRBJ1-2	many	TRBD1	TGTGCCAGCAGCCCCAGGGGGAGGATATTTAACTATGGCTACACCTTC	CASSPRGRIFNYGYTF
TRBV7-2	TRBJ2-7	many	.	TGTGCCAGCAGCTTAAACCCCGCAGTTCGGCTCGAGCAGTACTTC	CASSLNPAVRLEQYF
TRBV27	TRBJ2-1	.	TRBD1	TGTGCCAGCAGTCCGAATACAGGGGTCACACACAATGAGCAGTTCTTC	CASSPNTGVTHNEQFF
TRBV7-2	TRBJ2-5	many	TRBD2	TGTGCCAGCAGCCTGACTAGCGGGGGTCCTTGGACCCAGTACTTC	CASSLTSGGPWTQYF
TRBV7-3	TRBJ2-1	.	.	TGTGCCAGCAGCTTAACGGGCCCGAGCTCCTACAATGAGCAGTTCTTC	CASSLTGPSSYNEQFF
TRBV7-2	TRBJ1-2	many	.	TGTGCCAGCAGCTTAACCGCAGGGAGTTATGGCTACACCTTC	CASSLTAGSYGYTF
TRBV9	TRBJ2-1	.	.	TGTGCCAGCAGCGTCCCCGGGCTGGCATCCTACAATGAGCAGTTCTTC	CASSVPGLASYNEQFF
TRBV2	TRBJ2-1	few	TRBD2	TGTGCCAGCAGTCCCCCTCCTGGGACTAGCTATGAGCAGTTCTTC	CASSPPPGTSYEQFF
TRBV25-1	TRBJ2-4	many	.	TGTGCCAGCAGTGACATAGGGAAGAACATTCAGTACTTC	CASSDIGKNIQYF
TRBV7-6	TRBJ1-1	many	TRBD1	TGTGCCAGCAGCTCCGGGACAGCGAACACTGAAGCTTTCTTT	CASSSGTANTEAFF
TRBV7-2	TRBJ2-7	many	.	TGTGCCAGCAGCTCGAACTACGAGCAGTACTTC	CASSSNYEQYF
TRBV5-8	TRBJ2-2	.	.	TGTGCCAGCAGCCTCCAGAGCGGCGCGAACACCGGGGAGCTGTTTTTT	CASSLQSGANTGELFF
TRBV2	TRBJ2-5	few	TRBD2	TGTGCCAGCAGTTCGACTAGCGGCCGGGGGGAGACCCAGTACTTC	CASSSTSGRGETQYF
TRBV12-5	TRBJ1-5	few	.	TGTGCTAGTGCCGACCTTTTCTTTCAAGCGAGCAATCAGCCCCAGCATTTT	CASADLFFQASNQPQHF
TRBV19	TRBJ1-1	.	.	TGTGCCAGTAGTCCGGACAGAGAAGTAGGAGCTTTCTTT	CASSPDREVGAFF
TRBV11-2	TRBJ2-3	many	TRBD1	TGTGCCAGCAGCTTTCAGGGGGTAGGCGCAGATACGCAGTATTTT	CASSFQGVGADTQYF
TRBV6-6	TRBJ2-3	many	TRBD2	TGTGCCAGCAGCCGCGGCGGGGGGGCCATGACCACAGATACGCAGTATTTT	CASSRGGGAMTTDTQYF
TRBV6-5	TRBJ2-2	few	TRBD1	TGTGCCAGCAGTTACCATCCCATCGACAGGGGCGACACCGGGGAGCTGTTTTTT	CASSYHPIDRGDTGELFF
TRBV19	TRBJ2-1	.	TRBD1	TGTGCCAGTAGTACCCCCTGGGACAGGGTGTTCAATGAGCAGTTCTTC	CASSTPWDRVFNEQFF